This passage covers 17 T cell receptor beta chains from one sample sequenced in a study of PD-1 blockade in classical Hodgkin lymphoma. Data came from immunoSEQ multiplex PCR; TCRdb stores just in-frame clones and leaves some out. The table has approximately 8,000 clones, approximately 80% seen once. Time point here: cycle 4 day 1 (C4D1), after six to seven weeks of nivolumab. There was relapse after autologous stem cell transplantation in every patient, and there was variation in brentuximab vedotin exposure. The input for sequencing was peripheral blood mononuclear cells (PBMCs), taken before the fourth cycle of nivolumab. The receptors stem from a human donor with classical Hodgkin lymphoma.

The chain carries TRBV12-2 and TRBJ2-1; the table calls TRBD1, which could not be checked here. TRBV12-2 is labeled a pseudogene. The CDR3 sequence is 20 residues long. CDR3 nucleotides: TGTGCAAGTCGCTTAGGGCCCATAGAAAAACTCCACTACAGGGATGATGAGCAGTTCTTC. Its translation: CASRLGPIEKLHYRDDEQFF.

The chain couples TRBV14 to TRBJ1-1, with D tentatively TRBD1 (5 bases). The CDR3 is 15 residues long. V shed 4 bases and J shed 4 bases, with 16 bases lying between them. Germline V lookup: CDR1 SGHDN, CDR2 FVKESK. The CDR3 loop reads CASSPATGHSTEAFF. CDR3 sequence (DNA): TGTGCCAGCAGCCCTGCTACCGGACATAGCACTGAAGCTTTCTTT.

CDR3 loop: CASSPGTGGRTQYF. In DNA, the CDR3 is TGCGCCAGCAGCCCGGGGACAGGGGGAAGGACCCAGTACTTC. V is TRBV5-1 and J is TRBJ2-5; 11 bases map to TRBD1. This CDR3 has 14 amino acids. J was trimmed by 7 bases and V by 4 bases; bases with no gene match: 6. In germline, CDR1 is SGHRS, CDR2 YFSETQ.

The V and J genes are TRBV5-1 and TRBJ2-7; 9 nucleotides line up with TRBD1. The V and J ends lost 4 bases and 2 bases, in that order; junction bases with no gene match: 7. Germline assignment: CDR1 SGHRS and CDR2 YFSETQ. CDR3 length equals 15 residues. The DNA for the CDR3 is TGCGCCAGCAGCCTCGCCGGGACAGGGCCCTACGAGCAGTACTTC. Translation gives CASSLAGTGPYEQYF.

V gene TRBV4-2 combines with J gene TRBJ1-2, with 8 bases fitting TRBD1. Germline V gene lookup returns CDR1 LGHNA and CDR2 YNFKEQ. V shed 6 bases and J 3 bases; nucleotides not matched to a gene: 6. This CDR3 is 14 amino acids long. For the CDR3, the DNA is TGTGCCAGCAGTCGAGACAGGGGCGACTATGGCTACACCTTC. This encodes CASSRDRGDYGYTF.

The table lists this clone with a few counts. J is TRBJ2-5 and V is TRBV18, with 13 bases that match TRBD2. V shed 3 bases and J 5 bases; nucleotides not matched to a gene: 6. CDR3 length equals 16 residues. Germline-derived CDR1 and CDR2 are KGHSH and LQKENI. The CDR3, as DNA: TGTGCCAGCTCACCGCTCCAGACTAGCGGGGGGGAGACCCAGTACTTC. Translation: CASSPLQTSGGETQYF.

CDR3 sequence: CASSLGLAWNTGELFF. CDR3 nucleotide sequence: TGTGCCAGCAGCTTAGGACTAGCATGGAACACCGGGGAGCTGTTTTTT. V is TRBV13 and J is TRBJ2-2; TRBD2 might be the D (6 bases). The CDR3 totals 16 residues. The ends were cut back, 0 bases at V and 1 base at J, with 9 bases in the middle. The germline CDR1 and CDR2 sequences are PRHDT and FYEKMQ (reference sequence).

This rearrangement joins TRBV7-3 to TRBJ2-2; 12 bases are shared with TRBD2. The germline V gene has CDR1 SGHTA and CDR2 FQGTGA. This CDR3 is 16 amino acids long. V shed 4 bases and J 7 bases; nucleotides not matched to a gene: 7. Here the CDR3 DNA reads TGTGCCAGCAGCTCTCTAGCGGGAGGGCCTGGCGGGGAGCTGTTTTTT. Amino acid sequence: CASSSLAGGPGGELFF. The whole variable domain, remainder taken from reference TRBV7-3 and TRBJ2-2, is GAGVSQTPSNKVTEKGKYVELRCDPISGHTALYWYRQSLGQGPEFLIYFQGTGAADDSGLPNDRFFAVRPEGSVSTLKIQRTERGDSAVYLCASSSLAGGPGGELFFGEGSRLTVL.

V gene TRBV9 combines with J gene TRBJ2-1; 9 positions agree with TRBD2. J was trimmed by 6 bases and V by 3 bases; bases with no gene match: 19. Germline CDR1 and CDR2: SGDLS and YYNGEE. The CDR3 has 19 amino acids. The DNA for the CDR3 is TGTGCCAGCAGCGGGAGGATTGGGTCTAGCGGGACGCCTTCCAATGAGCAGTTCTTC. This codes for CASSGRIGSSGTPSNEQFF. Supplemented by reference TRBV9 and TRBJ2-1, the full variable domain reads DSGVTQTPKHLITATGQRVTLRCSPRSGDLSVYWYQQSLDQGLQFLIQYYNGEERAKGNILERFSAQQFPDLHSELNLSSLELGDSALYFCASSGRIGSSGTPSNEQFFGPGTRLTVL.

This clone is termed large. The chain couples TRBV29-1 to TRBJ1-2; D remains ambiguous. The germline CDR1 and CDR2 sequences are SQVTM and ANQGSEA. CDR3 size: 14 residues. The V and J ends lost 0 bases and 8 bases respectively, with 16 bases between them. CDR3 sequence (DNA): TGCAGCGTTGAAGATTCGGTGGTTGGGATCGGCTACACCTTC. Encoded protein: CSVEDSVVGIGYTF.

This chain uses TRBV5-1 with TRBJ2-1; D not resolved. The CDR3 runs 14 residues. With 5 bases removed from V and 5 bases from J, the gap between germline ends came to 14 bases. Per germline, CDR1 SGHRS and CDR2 YFSETQ. CDR3 nucleotide sequence: TGCGCCAGCAGTTTTTCCGGGCCGGACAATGAGCAGTTCTTC. Protein: CASSFSGPDNEQFF.

The rearrangement uses TRBV19 and TRBJ1-5; the D is unclear. CDR1 and CDR2 from the germline V gene are LNHDA and SQIVND (reference sequence). Trimming stripped 3 bases from V and 1 base from J, with 19 bases between. The CDR3 runs 18 residues. In nucleotides, the CDR3 is TGTGCCAGTAGTATCCCTGACTCGTGGGTCGGAAGCAATCAGCCCCAGCATTTT. Translating gives CASSIPDSWVGSNQPQHF.

The chain recombines TRBV18 with TRBJ1-2; no firm D call. The ends were cut back, 3 bases at V and 2 bases at J, with 10 bases in the middle. This CDR3 region has 14 residues. Looked up from germline, CDR1 is KGHSH and CDR2 is LQKENI. CDR3 bases: TGTGCCAGCTCACCTAGCCCGGGAAACTATGGCTACACCTTC. As protein: CASSPSPGNYGYTF.

The J gene is TRBJ1-1, the V gene TRBV4-3; 7 bases agree with TRBD1. Germline-derived CDR1 and CDR2 are LGHNA and YSLEER. V lost 2 bases, J lost 4 bases, and 7 bases stayed unmatched. The CDR3 is 15 residues long. The CDR3 region has the DNA TGCGCCAGCAGCCAACTACAAGCAGGGGGCACTGAAGCTTTCTTT. Amino acids: CASSQLQAGGTEAFF.

The V gene is TRBV5-1, the J gene TRBJ2-1; either TRBD1 or TRBD2 may supply D (5 bases each). This CDR3 has 16 amino acids. The germline V gene encodes CDR1 SGHRS and CDR2 YFSETQ. V was clipped by 4 bases and J by 6 bases, with 20 bases between them. CDR3 bases: TGCGCCAGCAGCGTCCGGGACCCCGGCGTTTTCAATGAGCAGTTCTTC. Translating gives CASSVRDPGVFNEQFF.

This chain links TRBV28 with TRBJ2-7, with TRBD2 as a possible D gene (5 bases). CDR3 length: 14 amino acids. The V gene lost 3 bases and the J gene lost 2 bases, with 11 bases spanning the gap. Germline CDR1 reads MDHEN; CDR2 reads SYDVKM. The DNA of the CDR3 is TGTGCCAGCAGTTTCCCAGAACTAGCCTACGAGCAGTACTTC. Translated: CASSFPELAYEQYF.

The chain uses TRBV27 and TRBJ2-5; either TRBD1 or TRBD2 may supply D (5 bases each). CDR1 and CDR2 from the germline V gene are MNHEY and SMNVEV (reference sequence). V was shortened by 5 bases and J by 3 bases, with 10 bases between the two germline ends. The CDR3 is 13 residues long. Here the CDR3 reads CASSGDDEETQYF. The CDR3 DNA sequence: TGTGCCAGCAGTGGGGACGATGAAGAGACCCAGTACTTC.